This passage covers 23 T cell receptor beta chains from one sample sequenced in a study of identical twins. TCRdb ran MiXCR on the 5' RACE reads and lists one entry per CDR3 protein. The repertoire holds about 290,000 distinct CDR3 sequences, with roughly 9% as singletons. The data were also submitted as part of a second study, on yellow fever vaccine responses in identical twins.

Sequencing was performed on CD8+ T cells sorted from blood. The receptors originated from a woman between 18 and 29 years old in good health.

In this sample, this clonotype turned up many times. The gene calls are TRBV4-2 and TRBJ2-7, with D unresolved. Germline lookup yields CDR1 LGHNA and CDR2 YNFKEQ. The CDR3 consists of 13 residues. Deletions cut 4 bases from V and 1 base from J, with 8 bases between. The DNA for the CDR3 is TGTGCCAGCAGCCCGCCGCAGTCCTACGAGCAGTACTTC. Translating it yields CASSPPQSYEQYF.

The DNA for the CDR3 is TGCGCCAGCAGCCAAGTGTCTCTGGCACCCGGGGCCAACGTCCTGACTTTC. This encodes CASSQVSLAPGANVLTF. This rearrangement joins TRBV4-3 to TRBJ2-6; no reliable D call. V dropped 1 base and J dropped 4 bases, with 14 bases sitting between them. Germline CDR1 and CDR2: LGHNA and YSLEER. This CDR3 has 17 amino acids.

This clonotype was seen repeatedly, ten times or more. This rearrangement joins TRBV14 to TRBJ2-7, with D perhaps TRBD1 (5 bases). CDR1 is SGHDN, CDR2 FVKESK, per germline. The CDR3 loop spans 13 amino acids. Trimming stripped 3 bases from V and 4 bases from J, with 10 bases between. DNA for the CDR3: TGTGCCAGCAGCCAGATGCAGGGATACGAGCAGTACTTC. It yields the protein CASSQMQGYEQYF.

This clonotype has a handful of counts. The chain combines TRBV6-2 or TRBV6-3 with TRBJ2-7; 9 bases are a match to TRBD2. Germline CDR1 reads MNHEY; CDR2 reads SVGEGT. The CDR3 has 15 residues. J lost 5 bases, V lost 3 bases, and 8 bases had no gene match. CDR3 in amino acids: CASSYRAGGPHEQYF. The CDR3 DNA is TGTGCCAGCAGTTATCGGGCGGGAGGGCCCCACGAGCAGTACTTC.

DNA of the CDR3: TGTGCCAGCAGCTTAGCCCTGATTCCTCGAGATACGCAGTATTTT. Its translation is CASSLALIPRDTQYF. The V gene is TRBV13, the J gene TRBJ2-3; D is uncertain. This CDR3 has 15 residues. Per germline, CDR1 PRHDT and CDR2 FYEKMQ (reference sequence). The germline V and J ends were trimmed by 1 base and 5 bases, with 13 bases remaining between them.

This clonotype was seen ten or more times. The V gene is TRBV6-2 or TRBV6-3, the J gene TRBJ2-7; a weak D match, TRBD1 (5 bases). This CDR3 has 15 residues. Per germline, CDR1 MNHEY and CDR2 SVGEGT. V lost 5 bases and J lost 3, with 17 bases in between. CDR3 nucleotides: TGTGCCAGCAGTACCCGTTTAGACAGAGACTACGAGCAGTACTTC. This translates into CASSTRLDRDYEQYF.

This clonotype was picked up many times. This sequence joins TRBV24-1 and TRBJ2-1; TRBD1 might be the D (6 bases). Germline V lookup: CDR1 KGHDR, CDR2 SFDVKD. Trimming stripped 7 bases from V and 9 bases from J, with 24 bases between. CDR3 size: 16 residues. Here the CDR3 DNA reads TGTGCCACCAGGTCCCCGGGACATGGGTTTTTAGGTGAGCAGTTCTTC. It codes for CATRSPGHGFLGEQFF.

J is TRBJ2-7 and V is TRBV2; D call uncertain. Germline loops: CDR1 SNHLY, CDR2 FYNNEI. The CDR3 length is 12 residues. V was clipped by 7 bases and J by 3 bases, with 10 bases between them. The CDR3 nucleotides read TGTGCCAGCAACCCCCGAGACTACGAGCAGTACTTC. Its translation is CASNPRDYEQYF.

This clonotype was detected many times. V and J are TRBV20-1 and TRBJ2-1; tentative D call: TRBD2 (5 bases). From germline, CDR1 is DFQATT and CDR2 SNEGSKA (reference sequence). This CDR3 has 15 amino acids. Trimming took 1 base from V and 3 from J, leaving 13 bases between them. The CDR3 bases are TGCAGTGCTAGAGGTCCGGGGAGCAGCTACAATGAGCAGTTCTTC. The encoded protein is CSARGPGSSYNEQFF.

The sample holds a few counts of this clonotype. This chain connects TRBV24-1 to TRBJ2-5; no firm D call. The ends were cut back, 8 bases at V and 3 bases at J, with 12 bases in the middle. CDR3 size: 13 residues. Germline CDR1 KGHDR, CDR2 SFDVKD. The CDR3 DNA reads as TGTGCCACCAAAGCAGGCTCAGAAGAGACCCAGTACTTC. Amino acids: CATKAGSEETQYF.

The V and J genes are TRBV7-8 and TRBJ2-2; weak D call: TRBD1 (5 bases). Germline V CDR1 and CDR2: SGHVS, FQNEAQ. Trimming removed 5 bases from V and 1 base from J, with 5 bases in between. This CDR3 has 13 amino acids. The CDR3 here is CASSGQNTGELFF. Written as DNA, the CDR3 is TGTGCCAGCAGCGGACAGAACACCGGGGAGCTGTTTTTT.

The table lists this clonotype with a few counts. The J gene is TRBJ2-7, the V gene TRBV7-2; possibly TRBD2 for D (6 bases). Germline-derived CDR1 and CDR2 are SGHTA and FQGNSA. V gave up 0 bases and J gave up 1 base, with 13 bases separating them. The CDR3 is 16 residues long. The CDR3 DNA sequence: TGTGCCAGCAGCTTAGCGCGGGGCTTGTTTTCCTACGAGCAGTACTTC. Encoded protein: CASSLARGLFSYEQYF. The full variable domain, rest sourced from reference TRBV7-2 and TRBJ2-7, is GAGVSQSPSNKVTEKGKDVELRCDPISGHTALYWYRQSLGQGLEFLIYFQGNSAPDKSGLPSDRFSAERTGGSVSTLTIQRTQQEDSAVYLCASSLARGLFSYEQYFGPGTRLTVT.

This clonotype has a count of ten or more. The CDR3 DNA follows: TGTGCCAGCAGTTCTCGGACAACCGACACAGATACGCAGTATTTT. Amino acid sequence: CASSSRTTDTDTQYF. The chain combines TRBV12-3 or TRBV12-4 with TRBJ2-3, with D perhaps TRBD1 (5 bases). The CDR3 has 15 residues. The V and J ends lost 4 bases and 2 bases respectively, with 13 bases between them.

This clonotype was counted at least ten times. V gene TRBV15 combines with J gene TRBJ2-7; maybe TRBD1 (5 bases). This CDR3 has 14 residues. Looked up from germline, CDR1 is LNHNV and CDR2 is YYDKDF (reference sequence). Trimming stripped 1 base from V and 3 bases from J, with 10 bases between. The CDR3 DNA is TGTGCCACCAGCAGAGGGACAAGTTACTACGAGCAGTACTTC. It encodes CATSRGTSYYEQYF.

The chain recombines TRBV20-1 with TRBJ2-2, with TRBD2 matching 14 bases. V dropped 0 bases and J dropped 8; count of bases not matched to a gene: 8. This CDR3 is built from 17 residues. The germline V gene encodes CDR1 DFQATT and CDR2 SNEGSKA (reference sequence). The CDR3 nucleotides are TGCAGTGCTAGAGATCCGACTAGCGGGAGGGCCTGGGGGGAGCTGTTTTTT. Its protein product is CSARDPTSGRAWGELFF.

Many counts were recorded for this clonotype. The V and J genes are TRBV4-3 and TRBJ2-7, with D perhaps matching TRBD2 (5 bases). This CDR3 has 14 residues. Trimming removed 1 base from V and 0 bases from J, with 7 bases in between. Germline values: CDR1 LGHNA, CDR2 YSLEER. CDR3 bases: TGCGCCAGCAGCCAAGGGACTCCCTCCTACGAGCAGTACTTC. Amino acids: CASSQGTPSYEQYF.

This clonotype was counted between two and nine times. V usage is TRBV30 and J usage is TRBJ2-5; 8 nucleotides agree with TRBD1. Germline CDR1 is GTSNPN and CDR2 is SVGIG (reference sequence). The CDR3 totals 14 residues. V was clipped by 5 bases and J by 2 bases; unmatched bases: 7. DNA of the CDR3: TGTGCCTGGGACTACGGGACAGGTCAAGAGACCCAGTACTTC. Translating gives CAWDYGTGQETQYF.

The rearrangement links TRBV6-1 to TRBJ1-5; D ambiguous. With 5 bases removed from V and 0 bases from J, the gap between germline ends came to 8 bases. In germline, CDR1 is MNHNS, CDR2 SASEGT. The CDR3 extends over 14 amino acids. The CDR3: CASSPDGSNQPQHF. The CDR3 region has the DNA TGTGCCAGCAGTCCCGACGGTAGCAATCAGCCCCAGCATTTT.

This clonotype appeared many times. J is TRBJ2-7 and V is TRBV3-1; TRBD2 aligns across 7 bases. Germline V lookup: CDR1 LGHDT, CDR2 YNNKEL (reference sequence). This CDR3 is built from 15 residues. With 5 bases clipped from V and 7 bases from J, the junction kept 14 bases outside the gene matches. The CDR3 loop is CASSKPGLSMREQYF. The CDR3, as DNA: TGTGCCAGCAGCAAACCGGGACTATCAATGAGAGAGCAGTACTTC.

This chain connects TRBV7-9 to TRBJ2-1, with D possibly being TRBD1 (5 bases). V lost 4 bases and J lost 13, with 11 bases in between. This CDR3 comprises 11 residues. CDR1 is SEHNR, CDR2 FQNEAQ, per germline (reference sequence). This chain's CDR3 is CASSSGQPQFF. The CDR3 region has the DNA TGTGCCAGCAGCTCCGGACAACCCCAGTTCTTC.

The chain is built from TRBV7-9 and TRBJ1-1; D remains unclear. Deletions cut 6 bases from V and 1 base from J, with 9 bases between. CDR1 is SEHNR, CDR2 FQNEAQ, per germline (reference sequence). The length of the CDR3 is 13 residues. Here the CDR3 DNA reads TGTGCCAGCAGGGAATCAGGGAACACTGAAGCTTTCTTT. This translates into CASRESGNTEAFF.

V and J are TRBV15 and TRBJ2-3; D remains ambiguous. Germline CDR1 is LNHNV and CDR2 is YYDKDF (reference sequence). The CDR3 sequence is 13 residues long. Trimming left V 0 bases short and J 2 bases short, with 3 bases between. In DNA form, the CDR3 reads TGTGCCACCAGCAGAGATATCACAGATACGCAGTATTTT. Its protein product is CATSRDITDTQYF.

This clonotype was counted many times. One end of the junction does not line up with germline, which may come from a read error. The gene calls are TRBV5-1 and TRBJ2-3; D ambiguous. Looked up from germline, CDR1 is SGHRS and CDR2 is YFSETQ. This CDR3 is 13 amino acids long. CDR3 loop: CASSLYSTDTQYF. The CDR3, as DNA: TGTGCCAGCAGTTTGTATAGCACAGATACGCAGTATTTT.